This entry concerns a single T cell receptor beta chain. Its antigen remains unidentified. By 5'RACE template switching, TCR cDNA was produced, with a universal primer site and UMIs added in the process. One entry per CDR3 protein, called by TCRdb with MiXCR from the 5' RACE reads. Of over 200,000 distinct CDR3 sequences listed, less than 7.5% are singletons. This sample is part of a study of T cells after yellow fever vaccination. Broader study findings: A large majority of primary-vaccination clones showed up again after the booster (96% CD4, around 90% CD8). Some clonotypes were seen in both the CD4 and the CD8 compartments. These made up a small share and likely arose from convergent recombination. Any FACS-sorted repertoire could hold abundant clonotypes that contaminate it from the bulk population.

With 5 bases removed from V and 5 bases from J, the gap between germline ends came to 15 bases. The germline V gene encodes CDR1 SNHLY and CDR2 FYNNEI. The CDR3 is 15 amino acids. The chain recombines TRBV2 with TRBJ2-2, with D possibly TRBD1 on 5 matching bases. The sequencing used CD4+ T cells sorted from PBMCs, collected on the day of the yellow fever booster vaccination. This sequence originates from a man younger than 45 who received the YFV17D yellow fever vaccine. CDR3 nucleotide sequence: TGTGCCAGCAGTAGTATCAGGGTGGGGACCGGGGAGCTGTTTTTT. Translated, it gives CASSSIRVGTGELFF.